These 25 T cell receptor beta chains share one sample of origin, sequenced in a study of blood T cell repertoires in COVID-19. Here immunoSEQ multiplex PCR was the method, and the copy in TCRdb shows in-frame clones only, minus some. Among some 190,000 clones listed, 86% were seen once. Sequenced: PBMCs or T cells enriched from blood (not recorded which). These receptors originate from a man aged 35 to 55 with acute COVID-19.

The J gene is TRBJ1-1, the V gene TRBV28; D gene unclear. Looked up from germline, CDR1 is MDHEN and CDR2 is SYDVKM. The V gene lost 3 bases and the J gene lost 0 bases, with 8 bases spanning the gap. The CDR3 spans 14 residues. The CDR3 sequence: CASSFPNMNTEAFF. The CDR3 bases are TGTGCCAGCAGTTTCCCGAACATGAACACTGAAGCTTTCTTT.

The V and J genes are TRBV11-2 and TRBJ2-1, with D perhaps TRBD1 (5 bases). The length of the CDR3 is 15 residues. V lost 4 bases, J lost 4 bases, and 14 bases lay in between. The germline V gene encodes CDR1 SGHAT and CDR2 FQNNGV. The chain's CDR3 is CASSSPGIEYNEQFF. The DNA for the CDR3 is TGTGCCAGCAGCTCCCCAGGGATAGAGTACAATGAGCAGTTCTTC.

V usage is TRBV3-1 (or the pseudogene TRBV3-2) and J usage is TRBJ2-2, with D tentatively TRBD2 (6 bases). V lost 3 bases and J 3 bases, leaving 11 bases between the germline ends. CDR1 and CDR2 from the germline V gene are LGHDT and YNNKEL (reference sequence). The CDR3 runs 15 residues. The CDR3 DNA reads TGTGCCAGCAGCCATTCGGCGGGATACACCGGGGAGCTGTTTTTT. It specifies CASSHSAGYTGELFF.

This clone was picked up a small number of times. The gene calls are TRBV28 and TRBJ2-2; D is possibly TRBD1 (6 bases). V lost 6 bases and J lost 4, with 9 bases in between. The germline CDR1 and CDR2 sequences are MDHEN and SYDVKM. The CDR3 is made up of 13 amino acids. CDR3 sequence: CASSRGGTGELFF. CDR3 coding DNA: TGTGCCAGCAGCCGAGGGGGCACCGGGGAGCTGTTTTTT. The full variable domain, with the rest looked up from reference TRBV28 and TRBJ2-2, is DVKVTQSSRYLVKRTGEKVFLECVQDMDHENMFWYRQDPGLGLRLIYFSYDVKMKEKGDIPEGYSVSREKKERFSLILESASTNQTSMYLCASSRGGTGELFFGEGSRLTVL.

With regard to this clone: At one of its ends the junction is not consistent with the germline gene, which may arise from a read error. The chain is built from TRBV3-1 (or the pseudogene TRBV3-2) and TRBJ1-2, with 8 bases identical to TRBD1. There are 15 residues in the CDR3. The germline V gene encodes CDR1 LGHDT and CDR2 YNNKEL (reference sequence). The CDR3 protein is CAGSKGQGIGKGYTF. The DNA of the CDR3 is TGTGCCGGCAGCAAAGGACAGGGAATAGGCAAAGGCTACACCTTC.

The gene calls are TRBV29-1 and TRBJ2-5; the D gene is possibly TRBD2 (6 bases). Trimming left V 2 bases short and J 4 bases short, with 11 bases between. The CDR3 contains 13 residues. Germline V gene sequence: CDR1 SQVTM, CDR2 ANQGSEA. This CDR3 reads CSVETGRPETQYF. The DNA of the CDR3 is TGCAGCGTTGAAACGGGGAGGCCAGAGACCCAGTACTTC. Full variable domain (remainder filled in from reference TRBV29-1 and TRBJ2-5): SAVISQKPSRDICQRGTSLTIQCQVDSQVTMMFWYRQQPGQSLTLIATANQGSEATYESGFVIDKFPISRPNLTFSTLTVSNMSPEDSSIYLCSVETGRPETQYFGPGTRLLVL.

The rearrangement links TRBV4-3 to TRBJ2-7; tentative D call: TRBD1 (6 bases). Trimming removed 1 base at V and 6 bases at J, with 19 bases between. Looked up from germline, CDR1 is LGHNA and CDR2 is YSLEER. The CDR3 contains 16 residues. For the CDR3, the DNA is TGCGCCAGCAGCCAAGTCCCTGGGCAGGGGCAACGCGAGCAGTACTTC. Translated: CASSQVPGQGQREQYF.

The chain is built from TRBV2 and TRBJ1-6, with D unclear. Looked up from germline, CDR1 is SNHLY and CDR2 is FYNNEI. The CDR3 loop spans 13 amino acids. V dropped 9 bases and J dropped 10 bases, with 16 bases sitting between them. CDR3 protein: CASGEQEGSPLHF. CDR3 DNA sequence: TGTGCCAGTGGGGAGCAGGAGGGCTCACCCCTCCACTTT.

This clone was recorded a few times. V and J are TRBV6-5 and TRBJ1-1; tentatively, D is TRBD1 (5 bases). The V gene lost 6 bases and the J gene lost 5 bases, with 19 bases spanning the gap. The CDR3 loop spans 15 amino acids. Germline assignment: CDR1 MNHEY and CDR2 SVGAGI. CDR3 bases: TGTGCCAGCAGGGCACGACCAGGGAAAGAGACTGAAGCTTTCTTT. As protein: CASRARPGKETEAFF.

The chain is built from TRBV11-2 and TRBJ2-1; 7 bases are shared with TRBD2. V lost 5 bases and J lost 0; bases outside the gene matches: 10. CDR3 length: 17 residues. CDR1 SGHAT and CDR2 FQNNGV come from the germline V gene. CDR3 amino acids: CASSLLLGGSSYNEQFF. The CDR3 nucleotides are TGTGCCAGCAGCCTCCTACTCGGGGGGAGCTCCTACAATGAGCAGTTCTTC.

This clone was recorded once. The rearrangement joins TRBV28 to TRBJ2-7; TRBD2 agrees at 12 bases. The V segment lost 6 bases and the J segment 4 bases; nucleotides outside the gene matches: 7. Germline V lookup: CDR1 MDHEN, CDR2 SYDVKM. This CDR3 region has 15 residues. The CDR3 is CASSFLAGGAYEQYF. Written as DNA, the CDR3 is TGTGCCAGCAGCTTTCTAGCGGGAGGGGCATACGAGCAGTACTTC.

V and J are TRBV27 and TRBJ2-7; 11 nucleotides match TRBD2. V was pared by 10 bases and J by 8 bases, with 13 bases of the junction left unmatched. The CDR3 extends over 14 amino acids. From germline, CDR1 is MNHEY and CDR2 SMNVEV (reference sequence). CDR3 region: CATSGTSGTWKQYF. CDR3 DNA: TGTGCCACCAGCGGGACTAGCGGAACCTGGAAGCAGTACTTC.

A single count supports this clone. V gene TRBV7-9 combines with J gene TRBJ1-6, with a possible D match to TRBD1 (6 bases). Trimming left V 5 bases short and J 9 bases short, with 14 bases between. Germline V gene lookup returns CDR1 SEHNR and CDR2 FQNEAQ (reference sequence). The CDR3 has 14 amino acids. CDR3 sequence reads: CASSRGTTGSPLHF. The CDR3 bases are TGTGCCAGCAGCCGAGGGACAACCGGTTCACCCCTCCACTTT. Full variable domain (outside the CDR3, taken from reference TRBV7-9 and TRBJ1-6): DTGVSQNPRHKITKRGQNVTFRCDPISEHNRLYWYRQTLGQGPEFLTYFQNEAQLEKSRLLSDRFSAERPKGSFSTLEIQRTEQGDSAMYLCASSRGTTGSPLHFGNGTRLTVT.

The chain is built from TRBV2 and TRBJ2-5; 7 bases map to TRBD1. The trim removed 5 bases at V and 5 bases at J, leaving 14 bases unmatched. CDR3 size: 16 residues. The germline V gene encodes CDR1 SNHLY and CDR2 FYNNEI. CDR3 sequence: CASSTTGYYTQETQYF. The CDR3 bases are TGTGCCAGCAGTACGACAGGGTACTATACCCAGGAGACCCAGTACTTC.

This sequence joins TRBV7-9 and TRBJ2-2, with 7 positions matching TRBD2. The CDR3 contains 16 residues. Germline V gene lookup returns CDR1 SEHNR and CDR2 FQNEAQ (reference sequence). The V gene end was trimmed by 3 bases and the J gene end by 1 base; junction bases not matched to a gene: 5. CDR3 residues: CASSFWREKNTGELFF. The DNA for the CDR3 is TGTGCCAGCAGCTTTTGGCGGGAGAAGAACACCGGGGAGCTGTTTTTT.

The table lists this clone with a count of one. This rearrangement joins TRBV28 to TRBJ2-2, with 15 bases that match TRBD2. Trimming at V came to 4 bases and at J to 8 bases, leaving 5 bases not matched to a gene. The CDR3 has 16 residues. Germline V gene data show CDR1 as MDHEN and CDR2 as SYDVKM. In DNA, the CDR3 is TGTGCCAGCAGTTCACCGGGACTAGCGGGAGGTGGGGAGCTGTTTTTT. Amino acids: CASSSPGLAGGGELFF.

V is TRBV6-5 and J is TRBJ1-6; D is undetermined. This CDR3 has 13 residues. Trimming shortened V by 8 bases and J by 9 bases, and 14 bases separated the two germline ends. Germline values: CDR1 MNHEY, CDR2 SVGAGI. In DNA form, the CDR3 reads TGTGCCAGCTTATTAAGTAGGAGTTCACCCCTCCACTTT. Its protein is CASLLSRSSPLHF.

The chain is built from TRBV10-3 and TRBJ2-7, with D uncertain. The CDR3 extends over 16 amino acids. The V end was cut by 0 bases, the J end by 0 bases, with 12 bases between. Per the germline V gene, CDR1 is ENHRY and CDR2 is SYGVKD. Here the CDR3 reads CAISESPTDSSYEQYF. CDR3 nucleotides: TGTGCCATCAGTGAGTCCCCCACCGATAGCTCCTACGAGCAGTACTTC.

The chain combines TRBV5-1 with TRBJ2-5; TRBD2 matches at 8 bases. The CDR3 totals 13 residues. The junction had 9 bases not matched to a gene; V was cut back by 9 bases and J by 5 bases. Germline V gene data show CDR1 as SGHRS and CDR2 as YFSETQ. The CDR3 reads CAIPAGGGETQYF. The DNA of the CDR3 is TGCGCCATCCCGGCCGGCGGGGGGGAGACCCAGTACTTC. The full variable domain, with the rest looked up from reference TRBV5-1 and TRBJ2-5, is KAGVTQTPRYLIKTRGQQVTLSCSPISGHRSVSWYQQTPGQGLQFLFEYFSETQRNKGNFPGRFSGRQFSNSRSEMNVSTLELGDSALYLCAIPAGGGETQYFGPGTRLLVL.

This clone has a handful of counts. This sequence joins TRBV27 and TRBJ1-5, with D uncertain. The V and J ends lost 6 bases and 5 bases respectively, with 14 bases between them. The germline V gene has CDR1 MNHEY and CDR2 SMNVEV (reference sequence). There are 14 residues in the CDR3. The CDR3 DNA is TGTGCCAGCAGCCCCTACAGTGCTGATCAGCCCCAGCATTTT. Translating it yields CASSPYSADQPQHF.

The V gene is TRBV5-1, the J gene TRBJ1-4; the D is unclear. V shed 1 base and J shed 4 bases, with 11 bases lying between them. Germline CDR1 SGHRS, CDR2 YFSETQ. The CDR3 extends over 15 amino acids. CDR3 region: CASSLSGQVNEKLFF. The CDR3 DNA reads TGCGCCAGCAGCTTGTCAGGCCAGGTTAATGAAAAACTGTTTTTT.

The rearrangement links TRBV24-1 to TRBJ2-7; 9 bases align to TRBD2. Germline loops: CDR1 KGHDR, CDR2 SFDVKD. With 5 bases clipped from V and 3 bases from J, the junction kept 13 bases outside the gene matches. The CDR3 is 17 residues long. The CDR3 spells CATSAASGKEGSYEQYF. The CDR3 nucleotides read TGTGCCACCAGTGCGGCTAGCGGGAAGGAGGGCAGCTACGAGCAGTACTTC.

The J gene is TRBJ1-2, the V gene TRBV9, with a tentative D call TRBD1 (5 bases). The V end was cut by 7 bases, the J end by 4 bases, with 17 bases between. In germline, CDR1 is SGDLS, CDR2 YYNGEE. CDR3 size: 14 residues. CDR3 region: CASQGVKEIYGYTF. Written as DNA, the CDR3 is TGTGCCAGCCAGGGTGTGAAGGAGATCTATGGCTACACCTTC.

The J gene is TRBJ1-5, the V gene TRBV10-2, with D possibly matching TRBD1 (6 bases). V was shortened by 5 bases and J by 3 bases, with 11 bases between the two germline ends. The germline CDR1 and CDR2 sequences are WSHSY and SAAADI. The CDR3 is 14 amino acids. The CDR3 nucleotides read TGCGCCAGCAGTTTGACAGGTACCAATCAGCCCCAGCATTTT. It encodes CASSLTGTNQPQHF.

The chain links TRBV30 to TRBJ1-4; D is perhaps TRBD1 (5 bases). This CDR3 comprises 14 residues. Germline lookup yields CDR1 GTSNPN and CDR2 SVGIG (reference sequence). Trimming pared 1 base from V and 8 bases from J, leaving 14 bases between. CDR3 coding DNA: TGTGCCTGGAGTGAGGGGATCGTAGGGGAAAAACTGTTTTTT. Translating gives CAWSEGIVGEKLFF.